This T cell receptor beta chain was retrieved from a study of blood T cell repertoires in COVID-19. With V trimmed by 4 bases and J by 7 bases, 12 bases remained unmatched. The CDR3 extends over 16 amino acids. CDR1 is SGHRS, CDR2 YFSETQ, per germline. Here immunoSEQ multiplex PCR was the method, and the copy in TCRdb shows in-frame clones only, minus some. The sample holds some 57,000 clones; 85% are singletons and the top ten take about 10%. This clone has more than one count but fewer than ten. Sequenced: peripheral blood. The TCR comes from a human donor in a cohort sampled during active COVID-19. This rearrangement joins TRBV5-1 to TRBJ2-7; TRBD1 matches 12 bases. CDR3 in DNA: TGCGCCAGCAGCCCCCAACCGGGACAGGGGGCTGGTGAGCAGTACTTC. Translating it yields CASSPQPGQGAGEQYF.